The T cell receptor (beta chain) under discussion was sequenced for a study of blood T cell repertoires in COVID-19. The overall study: Specimens from acute and convalescent COVID-19 originated in the United States, Italy and Spain.

Per the study methods: It was from reference gene primer amplification that nucleated cell counts were estimated. Measured with immunoSEQ multiplex PCR; TCRdb has only the in-frame clones, and not every one. V, J and clone size derive from that table, while D and trimming were established from the DNA sequence. This table holds more than 110,000 clones, roughly 79% found once. The CDR3 length is 12 residues. The V gene's germline CDR1 is SGHTA and CDR2 FQGNSA. V shed 2 bases and J shed 6 bases, with 7 bases lying between them. The receptor was isolated from a woman in her 50s who had recovered from COVID-19. Sequenced input: PBMCs or T cells enriched from blood (not recorded which). This chain connects TRBV7-2 to TRBJ2-5, with a possible D match to TRBD1 (5 bases). This CDR3 is CASSLQGQTQYF. DNA of the CDR3: TGTGCCAGCAGCTTACAGGGCCAGACCCAGTACTTC. The full variable domain, in which reference TRBV7-2 and TRBJ2-5 provide the parts outside the CDR3, is GAGVSQSPSNKVTEKGKDVELRCDPISGHTALYWYRQSLGQGLEFLIYFQGNSAPDKSGLPSDRFSAERTGGSVSTLTIQRTQQEDSAVYLCASSLQGQTQYFGPGTRLLVL.